The TCR beta chain under discussion was sequenced for a study of blood T cell repertoires in COVID-19. Study context: The United States, Italy and Spain were the sources of the acute and convalescent COVID-19 samples. Sources were T cells, B-cell-depleted T cells, or PBMCs; the material itself was cDNA or gDNA.

Trimming took off 10 bases at V and 6 bases at J, with 25 bases between the two ends. CDR1 and CDR2 from the germline V gene are MDHEN and SYDVKM. The CDR3 spans 17 residues. Per the original methods: Estimation of nucleated cell counts was performed using reference gene primer amplification. The repertoire was sequenced with immunoSEQ multiplex PCR; TCRdb's copy has only in-frame clones and lacks some. The V and J calls and clone size come from that table; D and trimming were worked out from the DNA. This sample has about 160,000 clones, with about four fifths found just once. This clone was seen only a few times. Seattle researchers signed up patients amid active infection and tracked them longitudinally.

This sequence originates from a woman aged 55-75 years with COVID-19, enrolled during active disease. The sequenced material came from peripheral blood. This chain joins TRBV28 and TRBJ1-6, with D tentatively TRBD1 (6 bases). The CDR3 reads CATGRDTSGNINSPLHF. The CDR3 DNA follows: TGTGCCACGGGGAGGGACACCTCTGGAAATATTAATTCACCCCTCCACTTT.